The entry below gives a single T cell receptor (beta chain) sequence along with its context. CDR3 length: 13 residues. The germline CDR1 and CDR2 sequences are SQVTM and ANQGSEA. V lost 5 bases, J lost 6 bases, and 9 bases stayed unmatched. The data derive from a study of technical replicates of blood from a handful of donors. The table came from immunoSEQ multiplex PCR; TCRdb's copy has only in-frame clones and leaves some out. The data show roughly 45,000 clones, about 94% seen once. The material sequenced was PBMCs. The TCR was taken from a human donor in good health. Some clones in this sample may be carry-over from other donors' samples. The V call is TRBV29-1, the J call TRBJ2-7; 8 bases are a match to TRBD1. CDR3 sequence (DNA): TGCAGCGTTCGGTATCAGGGGGCGCCCGAGCAGTACTTC. Its translation: CSVRYQGAPEQYF.